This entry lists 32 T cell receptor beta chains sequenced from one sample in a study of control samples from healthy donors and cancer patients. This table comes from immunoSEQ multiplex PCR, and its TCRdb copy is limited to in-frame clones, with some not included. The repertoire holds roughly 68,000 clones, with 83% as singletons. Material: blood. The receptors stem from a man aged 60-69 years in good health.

The CDR3 nucleotides are TGTGCCAGCAGCGTAGAATCTAGGGGGAACACCGGGGAGCTGTTTTTT. Translation gives CASSVESRGNTGELFF. The V gene is TRBV9, the J gene TRBJ2-2; tentative D call: TRBD1 (5 bases). V was clipped by 0 bases and J by 1 base, with 10 bases between them. This CDR3 contains 16 residues. CDR1 and CDR2 from the germline V gene are SGDLS and YYNGEE.

DNA for the CDR3: TGTGCCAGCAGCATACGACGAAGGACTAGCGGGAACAATGAGCAGTTCTTC. Protein sequence: CASSIRRRTSGNNEQFF. V usage is TRBV6-2 or TRBV6-3 and J usage is TRBJ2-1; TRBD2 agrees at 12 bases. After removal of 6 bases from V and 5 bases from J, the junction contained 11 bases not matched to a gene. In germline, CDR1 is MNHEY, CDR2 SVGEGT. The CDR3 has 17 amino acids.

As DNA, the CDR3 is TGTGCCAGCAGTACACGACAGGGGGCGAATGAAAAACTGTTTTTT. This gives the protein CASSTRQGANEKLFF. J is TRBJ1-4 and V is TRBV28, with 10 bases that match TRBD1. J gave up 5 bases and V 5 bases, and 5 bases lay outside the gene matches. The CDR3 runs to 15 residues. Germline-derived CDR1 and CDR2 are MDHEN and SYDVKM.

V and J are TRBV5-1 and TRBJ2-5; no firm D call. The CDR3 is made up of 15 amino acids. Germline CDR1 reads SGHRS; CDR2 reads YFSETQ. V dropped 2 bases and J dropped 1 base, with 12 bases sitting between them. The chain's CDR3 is CASSFNKEPQETQYF. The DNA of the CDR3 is TGCGCCAGCAGCTTTAATAAGGAGCCCCAAGAGACCCAGTACTTC.

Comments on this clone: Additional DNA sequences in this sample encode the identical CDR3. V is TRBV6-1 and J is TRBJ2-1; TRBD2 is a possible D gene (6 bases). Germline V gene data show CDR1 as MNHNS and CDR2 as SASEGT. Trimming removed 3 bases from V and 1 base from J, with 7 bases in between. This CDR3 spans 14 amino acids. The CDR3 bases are TGTGCCAGCAGTGACGGGGGTTCCTACAATGAGCAGTTCTTC. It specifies CASSDGGSYNEQFF.

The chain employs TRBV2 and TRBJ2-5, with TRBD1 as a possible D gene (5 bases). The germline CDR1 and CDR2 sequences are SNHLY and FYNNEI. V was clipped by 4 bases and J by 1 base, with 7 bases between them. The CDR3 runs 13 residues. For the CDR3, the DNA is TGTGCCAGCAGTGCTGACAGCCAAGAGACCCAGTACTTC. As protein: CASSADSQETQYF.

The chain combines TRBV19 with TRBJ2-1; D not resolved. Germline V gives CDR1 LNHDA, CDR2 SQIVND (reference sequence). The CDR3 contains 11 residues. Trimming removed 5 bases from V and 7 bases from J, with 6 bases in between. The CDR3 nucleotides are TGTGCCAGTAGTGCTTTTAATGAGCAGTTCTTC. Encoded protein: CASSAFNEQFF.

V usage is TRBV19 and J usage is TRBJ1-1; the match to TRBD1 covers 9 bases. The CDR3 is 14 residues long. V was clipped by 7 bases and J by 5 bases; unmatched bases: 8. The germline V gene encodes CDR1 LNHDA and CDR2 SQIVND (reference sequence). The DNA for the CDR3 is TGTGCCAGTATCGTGACAGGGGGAGGGACTGAAGCTTTCTTT. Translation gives CASIVTGGGTEAFF.

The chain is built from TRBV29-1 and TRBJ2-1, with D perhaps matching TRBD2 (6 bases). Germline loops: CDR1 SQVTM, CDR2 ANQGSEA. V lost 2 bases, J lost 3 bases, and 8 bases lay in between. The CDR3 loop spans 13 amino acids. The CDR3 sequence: CSVERGIYNEQFF. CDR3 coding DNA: TGCAGCGTTGAACGCGGGATCTACAATGAGCAGTTCTTC.

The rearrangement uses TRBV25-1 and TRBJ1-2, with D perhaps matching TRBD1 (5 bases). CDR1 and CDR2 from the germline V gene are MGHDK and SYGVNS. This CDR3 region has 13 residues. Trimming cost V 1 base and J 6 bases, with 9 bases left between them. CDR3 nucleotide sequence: TGTGCCAGCAGTGAATGGGGGGAGGATGGCTACACCTTC. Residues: CASSEWGEDGYTF.

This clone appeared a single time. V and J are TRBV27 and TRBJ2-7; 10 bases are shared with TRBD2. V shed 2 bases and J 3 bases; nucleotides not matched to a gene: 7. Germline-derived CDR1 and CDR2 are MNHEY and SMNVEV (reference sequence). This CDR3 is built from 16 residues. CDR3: CASSLLWGLASYEQYF. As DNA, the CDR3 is TGTGCCAGCAGTTTACTCTGGGGACTAGCGAGCTACGAGCAGTACTTC.

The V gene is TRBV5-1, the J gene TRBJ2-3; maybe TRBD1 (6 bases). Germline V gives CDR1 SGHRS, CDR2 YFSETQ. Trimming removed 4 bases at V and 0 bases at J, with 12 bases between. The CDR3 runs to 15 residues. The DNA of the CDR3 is TGCGCCAGCAGCGCCGCCCAGGGGAGCACAGATACGCAGTATTTT. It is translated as CASSAAQGSTDTQYF.

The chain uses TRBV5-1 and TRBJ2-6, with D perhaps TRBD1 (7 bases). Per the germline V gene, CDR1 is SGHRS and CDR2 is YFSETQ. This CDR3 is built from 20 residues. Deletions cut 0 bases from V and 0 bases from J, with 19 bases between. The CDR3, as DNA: TGCGCCAGCAGCTTGGTTGAGCAGGGGGGATTAAGCTCTGGGGCCAACGTCCTGACTTTC. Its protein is CASSLVEQGGLSSGANVLTF.

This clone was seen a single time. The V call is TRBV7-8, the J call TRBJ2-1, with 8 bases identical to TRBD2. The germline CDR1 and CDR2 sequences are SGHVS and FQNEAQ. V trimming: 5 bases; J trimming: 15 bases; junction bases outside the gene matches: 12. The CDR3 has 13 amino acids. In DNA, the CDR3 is TGTGCCAGCAGCCCAACCTTCGGGGGACTAGTGTTCTTC. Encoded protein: CASSPTFGGLVFF.

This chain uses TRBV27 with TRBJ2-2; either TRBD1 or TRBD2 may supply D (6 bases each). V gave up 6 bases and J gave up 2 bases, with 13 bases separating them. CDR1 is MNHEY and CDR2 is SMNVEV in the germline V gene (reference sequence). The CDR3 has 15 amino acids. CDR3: CASRDGGTNTGELFF. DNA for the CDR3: TGTGCCAGCAGGGACGGGGGCACTAACACCGGGGAGCTGTTTTTT.

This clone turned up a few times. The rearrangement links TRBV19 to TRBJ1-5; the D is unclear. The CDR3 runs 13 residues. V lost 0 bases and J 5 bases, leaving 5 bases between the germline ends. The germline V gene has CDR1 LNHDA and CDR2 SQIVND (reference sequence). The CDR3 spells CASSIEPYQPQHF. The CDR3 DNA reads TGTGCCAGTAGTATAGAACCGTATCAGCCCCAGCATTTT.

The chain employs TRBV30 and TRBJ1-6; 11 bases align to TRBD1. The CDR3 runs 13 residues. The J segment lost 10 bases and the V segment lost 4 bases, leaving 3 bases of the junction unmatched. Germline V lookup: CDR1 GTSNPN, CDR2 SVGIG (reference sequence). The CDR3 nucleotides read TGTGCCTGGACGGGACAGGGGGTGTCACCCCTCCACTTT. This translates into CAWTGQGVSPLHF.

Here the CDR3 reads CASSVGRPSDEQFF. The CDR3 nucleotides read TGTGCCAGCAGCGTAGGGCGTCCCTCGGATGAGCAGTTCTTC. V usage is TRBV9 and J usage is TRBJ2-1, with D unclear. Germline CDR1 and CDR2: SGDLS and YYNGEE. The CDR3 has 14 residues. The germline V and J ends were trimmed by 0 bases and 8 bases, with 12 bases remaining between them.

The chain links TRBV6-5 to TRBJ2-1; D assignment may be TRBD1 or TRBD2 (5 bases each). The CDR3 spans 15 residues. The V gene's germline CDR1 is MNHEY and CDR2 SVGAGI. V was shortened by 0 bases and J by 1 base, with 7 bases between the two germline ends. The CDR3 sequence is CASSYSWGSYNEQFF. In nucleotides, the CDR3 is TGTGCCAGCAGTTACTCTTGGGGGTCCTACAATGAGCAGTTCTTC.

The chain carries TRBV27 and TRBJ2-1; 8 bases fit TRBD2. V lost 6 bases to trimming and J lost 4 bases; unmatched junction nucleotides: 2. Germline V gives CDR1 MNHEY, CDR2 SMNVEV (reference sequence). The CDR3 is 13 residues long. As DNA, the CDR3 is TGTGCCAGCAGAGGACTAGCTTACAATGAGCAGTTCTTC. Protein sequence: CASRGLAYNEQFF.

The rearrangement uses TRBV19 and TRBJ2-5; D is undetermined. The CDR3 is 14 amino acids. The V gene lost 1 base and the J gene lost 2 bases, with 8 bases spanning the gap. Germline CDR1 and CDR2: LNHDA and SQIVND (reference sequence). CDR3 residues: CASSIVQQQETQYF. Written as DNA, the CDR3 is TGTGCCAGTAGTATAGTTCAGCAGCAAGAGACCCAGTACTTC.

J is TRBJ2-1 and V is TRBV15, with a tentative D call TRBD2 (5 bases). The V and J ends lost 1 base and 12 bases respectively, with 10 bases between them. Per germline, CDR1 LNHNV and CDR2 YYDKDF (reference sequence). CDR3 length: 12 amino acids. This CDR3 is CATSRVTGGQFF. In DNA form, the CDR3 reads TGTGCCACCAGCAGAGTCACCGGAGGGCAGTTCTTC. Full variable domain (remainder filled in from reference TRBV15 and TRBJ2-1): DAMVIQNPRYQVTQFGKPVTLSCSQTLNHNVMYWYQQKSSQAPKLLFHYYDKDFNNEADTPDNFQSRRPNTSFCFLDIRSPGLGDTAMYLCATSRVTGGQFFGPGTRLTVL.

The CDR3 DNA follows: TGTGCCAGCAGCCGGTCCGGGACAGGGAGTTCACCCCTCCACTTT. Encoded protein: CASSRSGTGSSPLHF. The J gene is TRBJ1-6, the V gene TRBV3-1 (or the pseudogene TRBV3-2); 9 nucleotides agree with TRBD1. Germline CDR1 is LGHDT and CDR2 is YNNKEL (reference sequence). V lost 4 bases to trimming and J lost 9 bases; unmatched junction nucleotides: 7. The CDR3 is made up of 15 amino acids.

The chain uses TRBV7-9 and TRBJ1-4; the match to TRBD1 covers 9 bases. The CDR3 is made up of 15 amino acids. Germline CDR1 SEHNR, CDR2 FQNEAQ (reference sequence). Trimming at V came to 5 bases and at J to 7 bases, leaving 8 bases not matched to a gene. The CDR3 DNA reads TGTGCCAGCAGCAAACAACAGGGGGCAGGTGAAAAACTGTTTTTT. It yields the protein CASSKQQGAGEKLFF.

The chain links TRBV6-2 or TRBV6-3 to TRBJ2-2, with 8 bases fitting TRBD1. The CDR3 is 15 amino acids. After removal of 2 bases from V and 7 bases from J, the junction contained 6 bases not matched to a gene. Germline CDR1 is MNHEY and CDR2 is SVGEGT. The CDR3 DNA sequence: TGTGCCAGCAGTTACCGGACAGGGACTGGCGGGGAGCTGTTTTTT. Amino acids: CASSYRTGTGGELFF.

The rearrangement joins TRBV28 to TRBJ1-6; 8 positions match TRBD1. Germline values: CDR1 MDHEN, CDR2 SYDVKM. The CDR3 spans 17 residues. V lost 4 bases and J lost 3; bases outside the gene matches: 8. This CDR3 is CASSYQGALLYNSPLHF. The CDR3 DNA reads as TGTGCCAGCAGTTATCAGGGGGCCCTCCTCTATAATTCACCCCTCCACTTT.

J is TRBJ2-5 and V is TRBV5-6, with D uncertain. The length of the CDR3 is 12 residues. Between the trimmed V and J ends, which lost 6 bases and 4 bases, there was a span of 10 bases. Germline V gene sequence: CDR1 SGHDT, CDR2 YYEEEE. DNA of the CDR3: TGTGCCAGCAACGGGCTTCGAGAGACCCAGTACTTC. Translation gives CASNGLRETQYF.

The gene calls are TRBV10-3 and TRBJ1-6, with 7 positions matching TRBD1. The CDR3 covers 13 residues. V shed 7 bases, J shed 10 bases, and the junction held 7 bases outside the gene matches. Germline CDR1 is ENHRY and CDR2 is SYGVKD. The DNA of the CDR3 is TGTGCCATCAACGACAGGGAAGGGTCACCCCTCCACTTT. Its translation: CAINDREGSPLHF.

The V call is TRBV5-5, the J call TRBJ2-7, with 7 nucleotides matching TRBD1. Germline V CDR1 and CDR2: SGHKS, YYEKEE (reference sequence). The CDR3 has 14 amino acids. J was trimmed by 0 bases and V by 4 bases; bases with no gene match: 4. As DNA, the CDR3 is TGTGCCAGCAGCCGACAGGGTCCCTCCTACGAGCAGTACTTC. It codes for CASSRQGPSYEQYF.

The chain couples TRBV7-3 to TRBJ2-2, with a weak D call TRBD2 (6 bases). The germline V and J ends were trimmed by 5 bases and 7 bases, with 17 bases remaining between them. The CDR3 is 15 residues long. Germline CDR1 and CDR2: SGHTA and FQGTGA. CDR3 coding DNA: TGTGCCAGCAGCCCACGGGACTCCCCGCTCGGGGAGCTGTTTTTT. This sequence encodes CASSPRDSPLGELFF.

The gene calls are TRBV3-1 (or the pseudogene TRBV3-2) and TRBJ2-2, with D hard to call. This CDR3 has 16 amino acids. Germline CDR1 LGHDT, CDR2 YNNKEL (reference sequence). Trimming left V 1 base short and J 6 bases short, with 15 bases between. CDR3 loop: CASSQVYGITPGELFF. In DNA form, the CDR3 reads TGTGCCAGCAGCCAAGTTTATGGGATTACTCCCGGGGAGCTGTTTTTT.

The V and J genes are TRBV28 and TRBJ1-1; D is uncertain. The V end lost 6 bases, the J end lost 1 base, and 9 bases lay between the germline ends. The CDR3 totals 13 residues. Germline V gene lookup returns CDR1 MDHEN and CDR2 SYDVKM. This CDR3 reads CASSLHTNTEAFF. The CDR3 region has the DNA TGTGCCAGCAGCCTACACACGAACACTGAAGCTTTCTTT.